This entry lists 8 T cell receptor beta chains sequenced from one sample in a study of beta chain features in type 1 diabetes. Study conclusions and caveats: People with Type 1 diabetes carried modestly yet significantly shorter TCRB CDR3s in all four CD4+ subsets.

Investigators reverse transcribed all isolated RNA, so they sequenced expressed TCRB transcripts. The method was immunoSEQ multiplex PCR; TCRdb's version includes in-frame clones alone and lacks a portion of them. Among approximately 170,000 clones, roughly 60% were seen once, and the ten largest hold under 0.1%. Their cognate antigens are unknown. Sequencing was performed on naive CD4+ T cells from blood. Receptor source: a man aged 30-40 years with type 1 diabetes.

The rearrangement uses TRBV29-1 and TRBJ1-4; 9 bases map to TRBD1. V shed 6 bases and J 4 bases; nucleotides not matched to a gene: 3. CDR1 is SQVTM, CDR2 ANQGSEA, per germline. The CDR3 covers 13 residues. The CDR3 region is CSVGTGSNEKLFF. The CDR3 nucleotides are TGCAGCGTCGGGACAGGGAGTAATGAAAAACTGTTTTTT.

The chain combines TRBV4-1 with TRBJ1-4, with D possibly TRBD1 on 5 matching bases. Looked up from germline, CDR1 is MGHRA and CDR2 is YSYEKL. The CDR3 runs to 16 residues. Trimming cost V 5 bases and J 2 bases, with 15 bases left between them. The CDR3 coding sequence is TGCGCCAGCAGCTATGCCCCGGGACGGACTAATGAAAAACTGTTTTTT. Protein product: CASSYAPGRTNEKLFF.

The V call is TRBV30, the J call TRBJ2-3, with 13 bases lining up with TRBD2. Losses at the gene ends were 0 bases for V and 2 bases for J; bases not matched to a gene: 17. CDR1 GTSNPN and CDR2 SVGIG come from the germline V gene (reference sequence). The CDR3 length is 21 residues. DNA of the CDR3: TGTGCCTGGAGTGTGATTCGGACTAGCGGGGGCAGCCATCGTTCCACAGATACGCAGTATTTT. Its protein product is CAWSVIRTSGGSHRSTDTQYF.

There are a few counts of this clone. The chain employs TRBV9 and TRBJ1-1; no definite D call. This CDR3 has 13 residues. The V gene's germline CDR1 is SGDLS and CDR2 YYNGEE. The ends were cut back, 3 bases at V and 1 base at J, with 7 bases in the middle. This chain's CDR3 is CASSDWRNTEAFF. CDR3 nucleotides: TGTGCCAGCAGCGATTGGCGGAACACTGAAGCTTTCTTT.

The gene calls are TRBV10-3 and TRBJ2-5; no clear D gene. Germline lookup yields CDR1 ENHRY and CDR2 SYGVKD. The V end lost 6 bases, the J end lost 5 bases, and 7 bases lay between the germline ends. This CDR3 has 11 amino acids. The CDR3 loop reads CAISQYETQYF. The CDR3 DNA is TGTGCCATCAGCCAATACGAGACCCAGTACTTC.

This clone turned up a few times. The J gene is TRBJ2-7, the V gene TRBV18, with D tentatively TRBD1 or TRBD2 (5 bases each). Germline V gene lookup returns CDR1 KGHSH and CDR2 LQKENI. The CDR3 sequence is 14 residues long. Between the trimmed V and J ends, which lost 6 bases and 5 bases, there was a span of 17 bases. The CDR3 sequence: CASSYQERGHEQYF. The CDR3 nucleotides read TGTGCCAGCTCCTACCAAGAACGGGGCCACGAGCAGTACTTC.

The CDR3 region is CSVERTASTIQETQYF. The CDR3 nucleotides are TGCAGCGTTGAAAGGACGGCCAGTACGATCCAAGAGACCCAGTACTTC. The chain is built from TRBV29-1 and TRBJ2-5, with D uncertain. Trimming stripped 2 bases from V and 1 base from J, with 17 bases between. The CDR3 has 16 amino acids. Germline loops: CDR1 SQVTM, CDR2 ANQGSEA.

The chain has TRBV7-2 and TRBJ1-1, with D possibly matching TRBD1 (5 bases). V was clipped by 11 bases and J by 1 base, with 20 bases between them. The CDR3 is 15 amino acids. The germline gives CDR1 SGHTA, CDR2 FQGNSA. The CDR3 sequence is CASLDWGMGNTEAFF. The CDR3 DNA sequence: TGTGCCTCCCTAGACTGGGGGATGGGGAACACTGAAGCTTTCTTT.